This T cell receptor beta chain was recorded in a study of blood T cell repertoires in COVID-19. Trimming cost V 5 bases and J 4 bases, with 17 bases left between them. Germline V lookup: CDR1 SGHTA, CDR2 FQGNSA. There are 15 residues in the CDR3. TCRdb keeps only in-frame clones here, not all; method: immunoSEQ multiplex PCR. The sample yields more than 200,000 clones, 87% seen once. This receptor was identified in a man aged 18-30 years with active or convalescent COVID-19. V usage is TRBV7-2 and J usage is TRBJ1-2; a possible D gene is TRBD1 (5 bases). Material: peripheral blood. The CDR3 sequence is CASSPGGRASYGYTF. The CDR3 DNA reads as TGTGCCAGCAGCCCTGGGGGGAGAGCGAGCTATGGCTACACCTTC.